This TCR beta chain was captured by sequencing in a study of blood T cell repertoires in COVID-19. Overall study context: Samples representing acute and convalescent COVID-19 were sourced from the United States, Italy and Spain. The analysed material was cDNA or gDNA that came from T cells, B-cell-depleted T cells, or PBMCs.

V shed 1 base and J shed 7 bases, with 8 bases lying between them. CDR3 length: 13 amino acids. CDR1 and CDR2 from the germline V gene are SGHRS and YFSETQ. Sequencing was performed with immunoSEQ multiplex PCR; in TCRdb, only in-frame clones are kept and a portion is missing. This table has more than 200,000 clones, 80% to 90% appearing once. Input material: peripheral blood. The chain employs TRBV5-1 and TRBJ2-2; D remains ambiguous. The sequence derives from a man between 60 and 75 years old with acute or convalescent COVID-19. The CDR3 region is CASSLTDGGELFF. The CDR3 coding sequence is TGCGCCAGCAGCTTGACAGATGGCGGGGAGCTGTTTTTT. Based on the CDR3 plus reference TRBV5-1 and TRBJ2-2, the full variable domain is KAGVTQTPRYLIKTRGQQVTLSCSPISGHRSVSWYQQTPGQGLQFLFEYFSETQRNKGNFPGRFSGRQFSNSRSEMNVSTLELGDSALYLCASSLTDGGELFFGEGSRLTVL.